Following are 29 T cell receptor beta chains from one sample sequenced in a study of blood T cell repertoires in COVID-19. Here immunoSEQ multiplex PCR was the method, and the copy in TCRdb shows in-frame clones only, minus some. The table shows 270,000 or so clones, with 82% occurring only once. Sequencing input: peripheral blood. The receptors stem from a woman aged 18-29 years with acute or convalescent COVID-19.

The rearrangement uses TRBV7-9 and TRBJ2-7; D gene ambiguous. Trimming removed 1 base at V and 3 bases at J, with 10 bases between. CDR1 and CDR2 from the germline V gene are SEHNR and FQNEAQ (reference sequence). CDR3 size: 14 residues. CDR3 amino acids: CASSLVGGNYEQYF. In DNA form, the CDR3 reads TGTGCCAGCAGCTTAGTCGGCGGAAACTACGAGCAGTACTTC.

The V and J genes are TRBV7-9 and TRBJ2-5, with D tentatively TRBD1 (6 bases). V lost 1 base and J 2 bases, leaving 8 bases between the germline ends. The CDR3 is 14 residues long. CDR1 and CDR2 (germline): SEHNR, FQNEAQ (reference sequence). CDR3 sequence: CASSLVGGQETQYF. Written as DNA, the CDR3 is TGTGCCAGCAGCTTAGTAGGGGGACAAGAGACCCAGTACTTC. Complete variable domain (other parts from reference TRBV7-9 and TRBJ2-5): DTGVSQNPRHKITKRGQNVTFRCDPISEHNRLYWYRQTLGQGPEFLTYFQNEAQLEKSRLLSDRFSAERPKGSFSTLEIQRTEQGDSAMYLCASSLVGGQETQYFGPGTRLLVL.

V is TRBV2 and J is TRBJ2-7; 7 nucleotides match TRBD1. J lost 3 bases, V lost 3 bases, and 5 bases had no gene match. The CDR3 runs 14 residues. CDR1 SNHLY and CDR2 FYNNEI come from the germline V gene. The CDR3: CASSETGWSYEQYF. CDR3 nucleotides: TGTGCCAGCAGTGAGACAGGGTGGAGCTACGAGCAGTACTTC.

DNA for the CDR3: TGCGCCAGCAGCTTGAGAGGGGACAGGACCGAATATGGCTACACCTTC. This translates into CASSLRGDRTEYGYTF. The J gene is TRBJ1-2, the V gene TRBV5-1; 8 bases match TRBD1. V gave up 1 base and J gave up 5 bases; unmatched junction bases: 10. Germline V CDR1 and CDR2: SGHRS, YFSETQ. CDR3 length equals 16 residues.

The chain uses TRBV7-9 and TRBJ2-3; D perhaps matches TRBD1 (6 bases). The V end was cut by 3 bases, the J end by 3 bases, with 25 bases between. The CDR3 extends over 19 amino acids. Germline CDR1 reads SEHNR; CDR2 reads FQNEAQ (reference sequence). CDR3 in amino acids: CASSLTLTPGQSGTDTQYF. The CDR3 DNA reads TGTGCCAGCAGCTTGACCCTCACTCCGGGACAAAGTGGTACAGATACGCAGTATTTT.

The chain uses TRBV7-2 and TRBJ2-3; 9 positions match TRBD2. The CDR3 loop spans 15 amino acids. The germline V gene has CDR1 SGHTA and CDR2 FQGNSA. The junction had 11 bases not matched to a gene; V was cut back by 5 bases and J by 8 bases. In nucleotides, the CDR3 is TGTGCCAGCAGCCCGCGGGGGGGCGACTTGGGTACGCAGTATTTT. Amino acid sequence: CASSPRGGDLGTQYF.

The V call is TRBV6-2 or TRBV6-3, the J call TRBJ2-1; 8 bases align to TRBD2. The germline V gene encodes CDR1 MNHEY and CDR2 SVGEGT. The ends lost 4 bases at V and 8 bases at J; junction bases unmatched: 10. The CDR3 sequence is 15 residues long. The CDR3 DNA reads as TGTGCCAGCAGTTTTTCGGGAGGGGGTAGCGATGAGCAGTTCTTC. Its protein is CASSFSGGGSDEQFF.

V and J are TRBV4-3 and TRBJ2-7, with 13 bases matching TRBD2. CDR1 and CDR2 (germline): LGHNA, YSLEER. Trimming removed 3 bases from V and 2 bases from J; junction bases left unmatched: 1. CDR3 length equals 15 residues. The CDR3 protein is CASSQGLAGTYEQYF. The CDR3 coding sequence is TGCGCCAGCAGCCAGGGACTAGCGGGGACCTACGAGCAGTACTTC.

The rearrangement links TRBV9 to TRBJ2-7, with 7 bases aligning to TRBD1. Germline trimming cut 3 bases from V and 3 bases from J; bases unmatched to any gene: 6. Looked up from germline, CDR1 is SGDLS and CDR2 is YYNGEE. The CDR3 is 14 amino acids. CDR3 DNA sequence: TGTGCCAGCAGCGCTCCGGGACAGCACTACGAGCAGTACTTC. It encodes CASSAPGQHYEQYF.

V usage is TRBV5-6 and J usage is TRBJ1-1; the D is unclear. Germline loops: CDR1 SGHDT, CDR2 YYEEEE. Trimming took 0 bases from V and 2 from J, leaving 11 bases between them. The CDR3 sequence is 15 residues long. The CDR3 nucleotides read TGTGCCAGCAGCTTGGCCGAGACATATAACACTGAAGCTTTCTTT. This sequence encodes CASSLAETYNTEAFF.

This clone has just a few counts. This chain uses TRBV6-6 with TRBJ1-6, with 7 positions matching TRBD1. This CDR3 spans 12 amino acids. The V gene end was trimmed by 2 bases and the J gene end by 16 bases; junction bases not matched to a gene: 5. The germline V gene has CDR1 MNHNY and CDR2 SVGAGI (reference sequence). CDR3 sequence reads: CASSYGGQKLHF. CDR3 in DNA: TGTGCCAGCAGTTACGGGGGACAGAAGCTCCACTTT.

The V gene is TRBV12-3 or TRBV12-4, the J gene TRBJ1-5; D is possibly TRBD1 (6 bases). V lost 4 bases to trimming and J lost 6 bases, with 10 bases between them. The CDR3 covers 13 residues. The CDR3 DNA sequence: TGTGCCAGCAGTTCTACAGGGATTCAGCCCCAGCATTTT. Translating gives CASSSTGIQPQHF.

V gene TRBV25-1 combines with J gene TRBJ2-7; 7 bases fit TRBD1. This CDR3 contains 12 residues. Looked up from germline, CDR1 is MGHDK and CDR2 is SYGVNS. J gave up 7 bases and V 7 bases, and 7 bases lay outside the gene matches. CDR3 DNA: TGTGCCAGCAAGGGGGCCTTGGGGGAGCAGTACTTC. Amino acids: CASKGALGEQYF.

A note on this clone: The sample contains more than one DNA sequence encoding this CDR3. The CDR3 sequence is CASSLGQGNEKLFF. CDR3 DNA: TGCGCCAGCAGCTTGGGCCAGGGTAATGAAAAACTGTTTTTT. The chain uses TRBV5-1 and TRBJ1-4; TRBD1 might be the D (5 bases). Trimming stripped 0 bases from V and 4 bases from J, with 7 bases between. The CDR3 sequence is 14 residues long. CDR1 and CDR2 (germline): SGHRS, YFSETQ.

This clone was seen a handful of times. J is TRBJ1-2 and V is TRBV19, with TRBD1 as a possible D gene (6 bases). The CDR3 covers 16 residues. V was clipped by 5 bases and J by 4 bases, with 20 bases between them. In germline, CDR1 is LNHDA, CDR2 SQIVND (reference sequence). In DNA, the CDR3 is TGTGCCAGTAGTGCCCGGGTCCCGCCGACAGGCTATGGCTACACCTTC. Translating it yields CASSARVPPTGYGYTF.

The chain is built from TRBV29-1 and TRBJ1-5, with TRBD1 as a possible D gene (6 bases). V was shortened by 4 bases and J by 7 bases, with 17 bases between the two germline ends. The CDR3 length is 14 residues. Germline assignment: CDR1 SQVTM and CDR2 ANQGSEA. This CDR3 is CSVVQGPWGQPQHF. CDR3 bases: TGCAGCGTTGTACAGGGACCGTGGGGCCAGCCCCAGCATTTT.

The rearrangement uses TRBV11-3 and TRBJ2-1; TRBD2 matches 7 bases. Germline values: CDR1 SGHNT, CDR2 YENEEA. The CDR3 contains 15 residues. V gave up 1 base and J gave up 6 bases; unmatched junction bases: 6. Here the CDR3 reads CASSLGASGGNEQFF. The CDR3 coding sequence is TGTGCCAGCAGCTTAGGGGCTAGCGGAGGCAATGAGCAGTTCTTC. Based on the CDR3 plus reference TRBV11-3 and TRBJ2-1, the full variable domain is EAGVVQSPRYKIIEKKQPVAFWCNPISGHNTLYWYLQNLGQGPELLIRYENEEAVDDSQLPKDRFSAERLKGVDSTLKIQPAELGDSAVYLCASSLGASGGNEQFFGPGTRLTVL.

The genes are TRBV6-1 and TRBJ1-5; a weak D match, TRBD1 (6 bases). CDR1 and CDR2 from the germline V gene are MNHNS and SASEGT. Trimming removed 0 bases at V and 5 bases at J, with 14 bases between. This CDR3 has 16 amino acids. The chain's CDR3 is CASSEAIGDTYQPQHF. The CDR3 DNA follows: TGTGCCAGCAGTGAAGCGATAGGGGACACCTATCAGCCCCAGCATTTT.

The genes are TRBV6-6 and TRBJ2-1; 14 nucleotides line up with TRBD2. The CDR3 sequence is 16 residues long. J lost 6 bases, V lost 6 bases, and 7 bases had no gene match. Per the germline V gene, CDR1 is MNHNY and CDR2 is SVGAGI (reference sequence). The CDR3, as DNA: TGTGCCAGCAGCCCAGCCGGACTAGCGGGAGGCAATGAGCAGTTCTTC. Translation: CASSPAGLAGGNEQFF.

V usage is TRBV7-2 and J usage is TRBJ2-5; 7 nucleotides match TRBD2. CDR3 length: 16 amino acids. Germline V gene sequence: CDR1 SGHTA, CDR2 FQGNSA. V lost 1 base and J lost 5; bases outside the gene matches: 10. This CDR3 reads CASSLGLLVGGETQYF. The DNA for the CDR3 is TGTGCCAGCAGCTTAGGCCTTCTAGTGGGAGGGGAGACCCAGTACTTC.

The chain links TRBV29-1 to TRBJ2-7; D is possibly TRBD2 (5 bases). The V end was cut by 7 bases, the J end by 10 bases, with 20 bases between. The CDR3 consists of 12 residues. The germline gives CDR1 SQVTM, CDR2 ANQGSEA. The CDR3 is CSARVRADYQYF. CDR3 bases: TGCAGCGCCCGCGTAAGAGCAGACTATCAGTACTTC.

The CDR3 DNA sequence: TGTGCCAGCAGTGAAAGGGGACAGGGACTCTATGGCTACACCTTC. Translating gives CASSERGQGLYGYTF. This sequence joins TRBV6-1 and TRBJ1-2, with 9 bases fitting TRBD1. J was trimmed by 4 bases and V by 2 bases; bases with no gene match: 5. The CDR3 runs to 15 residues. Germline CDR1 and CDR2: MNHNS and SASEGT.

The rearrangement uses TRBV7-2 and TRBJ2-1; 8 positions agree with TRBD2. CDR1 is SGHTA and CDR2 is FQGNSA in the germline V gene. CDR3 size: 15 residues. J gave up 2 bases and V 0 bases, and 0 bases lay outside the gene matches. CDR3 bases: TGTGCCAGCAGCTTAGCTAGCGGGACCTACAATGAGCAGTTCTTC. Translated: CASSLASGTYNEQFF.

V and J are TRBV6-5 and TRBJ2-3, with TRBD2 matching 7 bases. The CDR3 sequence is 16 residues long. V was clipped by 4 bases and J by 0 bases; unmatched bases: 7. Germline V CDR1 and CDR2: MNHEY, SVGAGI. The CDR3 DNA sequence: TGTGCCAGCAGTTGGGATAGCGGGCCTAGCACAGATACGCAGTATTTT. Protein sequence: CASSWDSGPSTDTQYF.

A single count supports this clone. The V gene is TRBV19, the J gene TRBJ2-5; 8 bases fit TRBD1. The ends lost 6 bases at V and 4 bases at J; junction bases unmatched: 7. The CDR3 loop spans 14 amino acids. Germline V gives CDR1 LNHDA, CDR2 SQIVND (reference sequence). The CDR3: CASRSAGGTETQYF. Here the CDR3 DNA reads TGTGCCAGTAGAAGTGCAGGGGGCACAGAGACCCAGTACTTC.

The CDR3 nucleotides are TGTGCCAGCTCCGGACAGGGAACGTACGAGCAGTACTTC. Residues: CASSGQGTYEQYF. This rearrangement joins TRBV6-5 to TRBJ2-7, with 8 positions matching TRBD1. V lost 8 bases, J lost 4 bases, and 7 bases stayed unmatched. CDR1 is MNHEY and CDR2 is SVGAGI in the germline V gene. This CDR3 has 13 amino acids.

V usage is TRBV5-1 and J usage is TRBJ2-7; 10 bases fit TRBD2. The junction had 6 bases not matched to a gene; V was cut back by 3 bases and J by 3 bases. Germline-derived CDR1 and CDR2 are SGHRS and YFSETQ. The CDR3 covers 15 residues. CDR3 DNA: TGCGCCAGCAGCTCGGGGACTAGCGTACGCTACGAGCAGTACTTC. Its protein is CASSSGTSVRYEQYF.

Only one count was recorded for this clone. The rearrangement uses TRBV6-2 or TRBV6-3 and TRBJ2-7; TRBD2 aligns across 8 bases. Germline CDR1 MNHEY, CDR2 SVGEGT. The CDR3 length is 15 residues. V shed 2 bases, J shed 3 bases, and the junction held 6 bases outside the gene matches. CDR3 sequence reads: CASSYRSGGDYEQYF. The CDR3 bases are TGTGCCAGCAGTTACCGGAGCGGGGGTGACTACGAGCAGTACTTC.

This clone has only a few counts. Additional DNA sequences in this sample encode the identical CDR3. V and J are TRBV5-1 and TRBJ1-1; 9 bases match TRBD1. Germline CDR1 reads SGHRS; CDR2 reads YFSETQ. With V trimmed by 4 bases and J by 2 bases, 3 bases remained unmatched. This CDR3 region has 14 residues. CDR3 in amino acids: CASSPGQGNTEAFF. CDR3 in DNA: TGCGCCAGCAGCCCGGGACAGGGTAACACTGAAGCTTTCTTT.